A single sample gave rise to the 31 T cell receptor beta chains below, sequenced in a study of regulatory T cells in long-lasting Graves disease. Time point meaning: newly diagnosed GD, antithyroid drugs for less than 3 months. Making the TCR library involved RNA that had been extracted from PBMCs. TCR beta libraries were built with iRepertoire HTBI primers and Arm-PCR of CDR3 regions. TCRdb independently ran MiXCR on the multiplex PCR reads; one entry per CDR3 protein. Here the sample spans fewer than 550,000 distinct CDR3 sequences, 15% to 20% being singletons. The same data also went into a second study, on T cells in Graves' hyperthyroidism and ophthalmopathy.

Specimen: peripheral blood mononuclear cells (PBMCs), collected at new diagnosis, from a patient treated with antithyroid drugs. The receptors come from a woman aged 35-60 years with Graves disease.

In regard to this clonotype: This likely came from a read error, as a far larger clone is one base away. The chain combines TRBV2 with TRBJ2-1; possibly TRBD1 for D (5 bases). Per germline, CDR1 SNHLY and CDR2 FYNNEI. Trimming removed 6 bases at V and 10 bases at J, with 10 bases between. CDR3 length equals 11 residues. CDR3: CASRQGYEQFF. CDR3 DNA sequence: TGTGCCAGCAGGCAGGGATACGAGCAGTTCTTC.

This clonotype was recorded many times. The chain employs TRBV2 and TRBJ1-6; D might be TRBD1 (6 bases). Germline loops: CDR1 SNHLY, CDR2 FYNNEI. This CDR3 comprises 15 residues. V shed 7 bases and J shed 6 bases, with 16 bases lying between them. This CDR3 is CASNLGGRGNSPLHF. In DNA form, the CDR3 reads TGTGCCAGCAACCTGGGAGGCAGGGGTAATTCACCCCTCCACTTT.

This clonotype has just a few counts. This chain uses TRBV7-9 with TRBJ1-2; 7 nucleotides agree with TRBD1. Trimming at V came to 1 base and at J to 7 bases, leaving 6 bases not matched to a gene. CDR1 and CDR2 from the germline V gene are SEHNR and FQNEAQ (reference sequence). The CDR3 consists of 14 residues. The CDR3 DNA reads as TGTGCCAGCAGCTTAGAGACAGGGCTCCTTGGCTACACCTTC. Amino acids: CASSLETGLLGYTF.

The chain recombines TRBV5-5 with TRBJ2-4; D call uncertain. The CDR3 length is 13 residues. The V and J ends lost 4 bases and 7 bases respectively, with 12 bases between them. Germline loops: CDR1 SGHKS, CDR2 YYEKEE (reference sequence). In DNA, the CDR3 is TGTGCCAGCAGCCCAACAGTGTTGAACATTCAGTACTTC. Translated, it gives CASSPTVLNIQYF.

To note about this clonotype: It may be a read error: a sequence one base away is much more abundant. This sequence joins TRBV6-2 or TRBV6-3 and TRBJ2-1; TRBD2 might be the D (6 bases). Per the germline V gene, CDR1 is MNHEY and CDR2 is SVGEGT. The CDR3 sequence is 17 residues long. The CDR3 DNA sequence: TGTGCCAGCAGTGAAGATGGAGGGGCCAGCTCCTACAATGGGCAGTTCTTC. As protein: CASSEDGGASSYNGQFF.

This sequence joins TRBV18 and TRBJ2-2; D perhaps matches TRBD1 (5 bases). V dropped 6 bases and J dropped 6 bases, with 5 bases sitting between them. Germline V lookup: CDR1 KGHSH, CDR2 LQKENI. The CDR3 contains 11 residues. The CDR3 DNA is TGTGCCAGCTCGACAGCCGGGGAGCTGTTTTTT. Amino acids: CASSTAGELFF. The whole variable domain, remainder taken from reference TRBV18 and TRBJ2-2, is NAGVMQNPRHLVRRRGQEARLRCSPMKGHSHVYWYRQLPEEGLKFMVYLQKENIIDESGMPKERFSAEFPKEGPSILRIQQVVRGDSAAYFCASSTAGELFFGEGSRLTVL.

In its sample, this clonotype was seen many times. This chain uses TRBV2 with TRBJ2-1, with 7 positions matching TRBD1. CDR1 SNHLY and CDR2 FYNNEI come from the germline V gene. CDR3 size: 14 residues. V lost 7 bases to trimming and J lost 3 bases; unmatched junction nucleotides: 6. CDR3 bases: TGTGCCAGCACGGACAGGTTCTTCTACAATGAGCAGTTCTTC. Amino acids: CASTDRFFYNEQFF.

The chain couples TRBV19 to TRBJ1-4, with a possible D match to TRBD1 (6 bases). The CDR3 contains 16 residues. V was shortened by 3 bases and J by 0 bases, with 11 bases between the two germline ends. Germline V gene lookup returns CDR1 LNHDA and CDR2 SQIVND (reference sequence). The CDR3 here is CASSISEGATNEKLFF. The CDR3 DNA follows: TGTGCCAGTAGTATTTCCGAGGGGGCAACTAATGAAAAACTGTTTTTT.

This clonotype was picked up a small number of times. This clone may be a read error of a much larger clone one base away. This rearrangement joins TRBV20-1 to TRBJ2-5, with D possibly called TRBD1 or TRBD2 (5 bases each). Germline lookup yields CDR1 DFQATT and CDR2 SNEGSKA (reference sequence). The CDR3 is 9 residues long. V was pared by 5 bases and J by 7 bases, with 5 bases between. CDR3 protein: CSAGGTQYF. Here the CDR3 DNA reads TGCAGTGCTGGGGGGACCCAGTACTTC.

This clonotype was seen more than once but under ten times. CDR3 in DNA: TGTGCCATCAGTAGACCGGGAGTTGAGGGCTACACCTTC. This translates into CAISRPGVEGYTF. This sequence joins TRBV10-3 and TRBJ1-2; D gene unclear. The V gene lost 5 bases and the J gene lost 8 bases, with 15 bases spanning the gap. The germline V gene has CDR1 ENHRY and CDR2 SYGVKD. The CDR3 is 13 amino acids.

This clonotype was observed many times. The gene calls are TRBV3-1 and TRBJ2-3, with 8 bases aligning to TRBD1. Germline V gene data show CDR1 as LGHDT and CDR2 as YNNKEL (reference sequence). V was clipped by 5 bases and J by 2 bases; unmatched bases: 6. This CDR3 region has 15 residues. The CDR3 bases are TGTGCCAGCAGCGCCCGACAGGGGACCACAGATACGCAGTATTTT. This encodes CASSARQGTTDTQYF.

This chain uses TRBV6-1 with TRBJ1-5, with TRBD1 as a possible D gene (5 bases). The CDR3 contains 13 residues. Germline CDR1 reads MNHNS; CDR2 reads SASEGT. The V end lost 5 bases, the J end lost 9 bases, and 14 bases lay between the germline ends. The CDR3 is CASSPPGSGPQHF. Written as DNA, the CDR3 is TGTGCCAGCAGTCCCCCAGGGTCGGGGCCCCAGCATTTT.

V usage is TRBV19 and J usage is TRBJ2-2, with 9 bases lining up with TRBD1. The ends lost 6 bases at V and 7 bases at J; junction bases unmatched: 9. The CDR3 consists of 15 residues. Germline CDR1 LNHDA, CDR2 SQIVND (reference sequence). The CDR3 DNA reads as TGTGCCAGTAGAACCGTGACAGGGGGTATCGGGGAGCTGTTTTTT. This translates into CASRTVTGGIGELFF.

This clonotype was recorded once. V gene TRBV2 combines with J gene TRBJ2-5, with unresolved D. The CDR3 is 12 amino acids. The V gene lost 8 bases and the J gene lost 5 bases, with 12 bases spanning the gap. Germline CDR1 and CDR2: SNHLY and FYNNEI. This CDR3 reads CASEKARETQYF. The CDR3 region has the DNA TGTGCCAGCGAGAAGGCCCGGGAGACCCAGTACTTC.

Only a few counts were recorded for this clonotype. This sequence joins TRBV27 and TRBJ2-3, with 8 bases lining up with TRBD2. The CDR3 totals 13 residues. V trimming: 5 bases; J trimming: 9 bases; junction bases outside the gene matches: 7. The V gene's germline CDR1 is MNHEY and CDR2 SMNVEV (reference sequence). In DNA form, the CDR3 reads TGTGCCAGCAGTATCACGGGGGGGAGGACGCAGTATTTT. Translation: CASSITGGRTQYF.

This clonotype was observed a handful of times. The chain has TRBV27 and TRBJ1-4; a weak D match, TRBD1 (5 bases). Germline V gives CDR1 MNHEY, CDR2 SMNVEV (reference sequence). CDR3 length: 20 residues. Deletions cut 4 bases from V and 0 bases from J, with 24 bases between. Here the CDR3 reads CASSSYPGQEHSSTNEKLFF. The CDR3 bases are TGTGCCAGCAGTTCCTATCCGGGGCAAGAACACTCTTCAACTAATGAAAAACTGTTTTTT.

This clonotype was observed at least ten times. V and J are TRBV28 and TRBJ2-5, with D maybe TRBD1 (5 bases). Deletions cut 3 bases from V and 4 bases from J, with 15 bases between. The germline V gene encodes CDR1 MDHEN and CDR2 SYDVKM. CDR3 length equals 15 residues. In DNA form, the CDR3 reads TGTGCCAGCAGTTTGGGGCAGGGTGGAATAGAGACCCAGTACTTC. It yields the protein CASSLGQGGIETQYF.

This clonotype was observed at least ten times. The chain employs TRBV20-1 and TRBJ2-1; D gene uncertain. In germline, CDR1 is DFQATT, CDR2 SNEGSKA (reference sequence). This CDR3 spans 12 amino acids. V shed 1 base and J shed 5 bases, with 6 bases lying between them. CDR3 sequence: CSARVLNNEQFF. The CDR3 DNA is TGCAGTGCTAGAGTTCTTAACAATGAGCAGTTCTTC.

This clonotype was counted only a few times. The chain has TRBV5-1 and TRBJ1-3, with unresolved D. Germline V CDR1 and CDR2: SGHRS, YFSETQ. V dropped 0 bases and J dropped 2 bases, with 6 bases sitting between them. There are 14 residues in the CDR3. The CDR3: CASSLDGTGNTIYF. The CDR3 nucleotides read TGCGCCAGCAGCTTGGACGGGACTGGAAACACCATATATTTT.

The chain joins TRBV7-9 to TRBJ2-1; 11 nucleotides align to TRBD1. The J call may be in error: the DNA end matches TRBJ2-5 better. Germline CDR1 SEHNR, CDR2 FQNEAQ (reference sequence). This CDR3 has 16 amino acids. The CDR3 reads CASSPRTGGNQETQYF. CDR3 sequence (DNA): TGTGCCAGCAGCCCTCGGACAGGGGGCAACCAAGAGACCCAGTACTTC.

This clonotype was observed a handful of times. The chain links TRBV11-2 to TRBJ2-1, with a weak D call TRBD2 (5 bases). The end of the DNA fits TRBJ2-5 better, so the J call may be wrong. The CDR3 covers 14 residues. The germline gives CDR1 SGHAT, CDR2 FQNNGV. The CDR3 DNA reads TGTGCCAGCAGCCCAATGAACCAGCGGGAGACCCAGTACTTC. Protein product: CASSPMNQRETQYF.

The chain joins TRBV5-1 to TRBJ2-7; TRBD2 matches 7 bases. The CDR3 loop spans 15 amino acids. V shed 4 bases, J shed 1 base, and the junction held 8 bases outside the gene matches. The germline V gene encodes CDR1 SGHRS and CDR2 YFSETQ. CDR3 protein: CASSPEGGGSYEQYF. Written as DNA, the CDR3 is TGCGCCAGCAGCCCGGAGGGCGGGGGTTCCTACGAGCAGTACTTC.

The J gene is TRBJ1-2, the V gene TRBV13, with a weak D call TRBD1 (6 bases). This CDR3 has 14 amino acids. The V end was cut by 5 bases, the J end by 1 base, with 11 bases between. Germline CDR1 reads PRHDT; CDR2 reads FYEKMQ (reference sequence). The CDR3 spells CASSTSQGNYGYTF. The CDR3 DNA reads TGTGCCAGCAGCACTTCACAGGGTAACTATGGCTACACCTTC.

This clonotype occurred many times. V gene TRBV2 combines with J gene TRBJ1-2, with D perhaps TRBD1 (6 bases). Germline lookup yields CDR1 SNHLY and CDR2 FYNNEI. This CDR3 comprises 14 residues. The V end was cut by 5 bases, the J end by 8 bases, with 18 bases between. The CDR3 spells CASSPSSQGSGYTF. The CDR3, as DNA: TGTGCCAGCAGTCCCTCATCACAGGGTAGCGGCTACACCTTC.

In its sample, this clonotype was seen a few times. The chain joins TRBV10-3 to TRBJ1-1; D not certain. Germline values: CDR1 ENHRY, CDR2 SYGVKD. Trimming cost V 4 bases and J 11 bases, with 17 bases left between them. The CDR3 covers 13 residues. CDR3 sequence: CAISATLQEDAFF. The CDR3 DNA sequence: TGTGCCATCAGTGCGACCCTCCAGGAGGACGCTTTCTTT.

This clonotype was counted ten times or more. This chain uses TRBV28 with TRBJ1-6, with 7 bases that match TRBD1. V dropped 6 bases and J dropped 15; count of bases not matched to a gene: 17. Germline CDR1 MDHEN, CDR2 SYDVKM. The CDR3 loop spans 15 amino acids. The CDR3 here is CASRSPRADRALLHF. CDR3 DNA: TGTGCCAGCAGATCCCCGAGGGCCGACAGGGCGCTCCTCCACTTT.

The chain couples TRBV20-1 to TRBJ2-5, with TRBD2 matching 9 bases. The CDR3 length is 16 residues. Germline CDR1 is DFQATT and CDR2 is SNEGSKA (reference sequence). Trimming took 6 bases from V and 2 from J; bases not matched to a gene: 13. The CDR3 sequence is CSADGRGGGLQETQYF. The DNA of the CDR3 is TGCAGTGCGGACGGGCGGGGGGGCGGCCTTCAAGAGACCCAGTACTTC.

The CDR3 DNA reads TGTGCCAGCAACGGAATTGGGGCCGGGGCTGAAGCTTTCTTT. Protein sequence: CASNGIGAGAEAFF. J is TRBJ1-1 and V is TRBV5-4, with a possible D match to TRBD1 (5 bases). The CDR3 runs to 14 residues. V lost 6 bases, J lost 6 bases, and 18 bases lay in between. The germline CDR1 and CDR2 sequences are SGHNT and YYREEE (reference sequence).

The chain combines TRBV11-2 with TRBJ2-1, with D perhaps TRBD1 (5 bases). V was clipped by 10 bases and J by 5 bases, with 12 bases between them. This CDR3 contains 12 residues. Germline V gives CDR1 SGHAT, CDR2 FQNNGV. CDR3 bases: TGTGCCACCCAGGGTCCGAACAATGAGCAGTTCTTC. Translating gives CATQGPNNEQFF.

This clonotype has ten or more counts. This sequence joins TRBV7-3 and TRBJ2-1, with TRBD2 matching 10 bases. J was trimmed by 8 bases and V by 5 bases; bases with no gene match: 6. Germline lookup yields CDR1 SGHTA and CDR2 FQGTGA. The CDR3 spans 14 residues. The CDR3 DNA reads TGTGCCAGCAGCATAGCGGGGGGTCTGGATGAGCAGTTCTTC. Protein product: CASSIAGGLDEQFF.

In this sample, this clonotype turned up a few times. This chain links TRBV30 with TRBJ1-2; a possible D gene is TRBD1 (5 bases). The CDR3 runs to 13 residues. Germline V CDR1 and CDR2: GTSNPN, SVGIG (reference sequence). The V end lost 7 bases, the J end lost 0 bases, and 12 bases lay between the germline ends. CDR3 in DNA: TGTGCCTTCCGACAGATAGCTAACTATGGCTACACCTTC. It yields the protein CAFRQIANYGYTF.